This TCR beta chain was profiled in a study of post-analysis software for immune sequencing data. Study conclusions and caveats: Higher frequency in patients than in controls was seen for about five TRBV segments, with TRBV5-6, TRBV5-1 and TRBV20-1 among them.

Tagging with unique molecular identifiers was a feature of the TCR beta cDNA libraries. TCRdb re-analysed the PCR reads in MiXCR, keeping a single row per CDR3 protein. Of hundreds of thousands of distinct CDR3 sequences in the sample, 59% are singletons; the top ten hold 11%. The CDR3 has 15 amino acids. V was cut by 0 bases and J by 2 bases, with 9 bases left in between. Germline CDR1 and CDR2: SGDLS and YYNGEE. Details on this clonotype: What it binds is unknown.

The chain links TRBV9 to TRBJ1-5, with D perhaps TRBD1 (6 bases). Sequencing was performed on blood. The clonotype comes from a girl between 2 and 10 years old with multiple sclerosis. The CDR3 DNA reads TGTGCCAGCAGCGTAGCAGGGGCGGGCAATCAGCCCCAGCATTTT. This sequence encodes CASSVAGAGNQPQHF.